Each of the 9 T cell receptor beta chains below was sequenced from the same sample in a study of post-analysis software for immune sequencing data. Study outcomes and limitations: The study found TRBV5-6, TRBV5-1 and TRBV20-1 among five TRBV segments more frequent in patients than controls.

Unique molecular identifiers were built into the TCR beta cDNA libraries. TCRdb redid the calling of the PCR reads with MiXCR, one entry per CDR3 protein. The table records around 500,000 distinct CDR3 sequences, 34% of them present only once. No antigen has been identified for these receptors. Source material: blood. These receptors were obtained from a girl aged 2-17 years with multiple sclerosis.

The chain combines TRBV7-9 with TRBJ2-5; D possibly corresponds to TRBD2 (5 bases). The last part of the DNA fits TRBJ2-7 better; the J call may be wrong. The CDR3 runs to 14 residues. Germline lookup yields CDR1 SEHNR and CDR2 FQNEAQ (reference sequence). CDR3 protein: CASSLVGLPYEQYF. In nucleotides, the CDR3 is TGTGCCAGCAGTCTAGTCGGACTTCCCTACGAGCAGTACTTC.

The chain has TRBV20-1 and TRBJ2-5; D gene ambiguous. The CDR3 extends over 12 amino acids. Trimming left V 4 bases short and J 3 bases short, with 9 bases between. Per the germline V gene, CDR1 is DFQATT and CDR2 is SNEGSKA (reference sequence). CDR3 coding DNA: TGCAGTGCTAACTGGCTTAAAGAGACCCAGTACTTC. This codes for CSANWLKETQYF.

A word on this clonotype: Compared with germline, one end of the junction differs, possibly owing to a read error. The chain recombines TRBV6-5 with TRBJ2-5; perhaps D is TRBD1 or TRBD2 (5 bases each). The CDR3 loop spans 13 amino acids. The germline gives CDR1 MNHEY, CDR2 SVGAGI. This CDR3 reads CAGSRDPKETQYF. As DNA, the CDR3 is TGTGCCGGCAGCCGGGACCCGAAGGAGACCCAGTACTTC.

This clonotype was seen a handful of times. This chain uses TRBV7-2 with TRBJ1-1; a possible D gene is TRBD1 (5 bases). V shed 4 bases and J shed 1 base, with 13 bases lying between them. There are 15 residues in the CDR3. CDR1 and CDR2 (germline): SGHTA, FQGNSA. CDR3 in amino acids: CASSSRGRSNTEAFF. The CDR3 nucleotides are TGTGCCAGCAGCTCCCGGGGACGGTCGAACACTGAAGCTTTCTTT.

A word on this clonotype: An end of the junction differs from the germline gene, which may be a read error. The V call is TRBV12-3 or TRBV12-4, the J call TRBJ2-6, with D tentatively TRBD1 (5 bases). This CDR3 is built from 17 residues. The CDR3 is CASSIPRRGSGANVLTF. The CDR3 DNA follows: TGTGCCAGCTCCATTCCTCGAAGGGGCTCTGGGGCCAACGTCCTGACGTTC.

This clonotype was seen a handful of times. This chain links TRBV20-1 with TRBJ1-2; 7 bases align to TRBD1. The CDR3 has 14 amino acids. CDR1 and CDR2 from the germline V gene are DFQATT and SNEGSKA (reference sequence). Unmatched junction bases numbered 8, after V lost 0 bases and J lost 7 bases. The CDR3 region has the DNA TGCAGTGCTAGAGAAGGAACAGGGGTGCGTGGCTACACCTTC. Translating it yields CSAREGTGVRGYTF.

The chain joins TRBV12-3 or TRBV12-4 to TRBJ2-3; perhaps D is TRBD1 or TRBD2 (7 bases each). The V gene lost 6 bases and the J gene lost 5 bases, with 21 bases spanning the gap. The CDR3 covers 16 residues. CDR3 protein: CASSTTGRGVRDTQYF. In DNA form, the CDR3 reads TGTGCCAGCAGCACGACAGGGAGGGGAGTGAGAGATACGCAGTATTTT.

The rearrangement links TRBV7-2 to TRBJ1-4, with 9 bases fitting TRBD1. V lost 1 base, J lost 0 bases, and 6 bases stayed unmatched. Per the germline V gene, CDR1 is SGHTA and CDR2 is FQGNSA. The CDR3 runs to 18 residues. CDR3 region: CASSLVGQGFATNEKLFF. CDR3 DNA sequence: TGTGCCAGCAGCTTAGTCGGACAGGGGTTCGCAACTAATGAAAAACTGTTTTTT.

The CDR3 loop is CSVRPSWDTEAFF. CDR3 in DNA: TGCAGCGTTCGACCTTCCTGGGACACTGAAGCTTTCTTT. V usage is TRBV29-1 and J usage is TRBJ1-1; D not resolved. V lost 5 bases, J lost 3 bases, and 13 bases lay in between. The germline gives CDR1 SQVTM, CDR2 ANQGSEA. This CDR3 is 13 amino acids long.